A selection of T cell receptor beta chains follows, all from one sample in a study of blood T cells in healthy people across ages. TCRdb re-analysed the 5' RACE reads in MiXCR, keeping a single row per CDR3 protein. Among 750,000 to 950,000 distinct CDR3 sequences listed, about 53% were seen once. The specimen sequenced was blood. All receptors come from a man older than 75 in good health. The CDR3 runs from the conserved cysteine through the conserved F or W. The D gene is left open where the match is weak. Clone size is shown for a subset of rows, as once, few, many or a class of expanded clone.

J gene,V gene,D gene,clone size,CDR3 DNA,CDR3 protein
TRBJ2-7,TRBV20-1,-,-,TGCAGTGCTCCTACCGGGAAGAGCTCCTACAATGAGCAGTACTTC,CSAPTGKSSYNEQYF
TRBJ2-3,TRBV5-1,TRBD2,-,TGCGCCAGCAGCCCCGGGACTAGCGGGAGTTGGCACAGATACGCGTATTTT,CASSPGTSGSWHRYAYF
TRBJ2-5,TRBV20-1,TRBD2,-,TGCAGTGCTAGCCCTGGGCGGACTAGCGGGATGGAGACCCAGTACTTC,CSASPGRTSGMETQYF
TRBJ2-1,TRBV5-1,-,-,TGCGCCAGCAGCCTGGGGCAGGGGAGAAACAATGAGCAGTTCTTC,CASSLGQGRNNEQFF
TRBJ1-1,TRBV3-1,TRBD1,-,TGTGCCAGCAGCCCGTTAGACAGGGGGACTGAAGCTTTCTTT,CASSPLDRGTEAFF
TRBJ2-5,TRBV29-1,TRBD2,-,TGCAGCGTTGAAAGTTTGGGGACTAGCGGGACCACGACCCAGTACTTC,CSVESLGTSGTTTQYF
TRBJ2-7,TRBV10-2,TRBD2,-,TGCGCCAGCAGTGAGTGGGTAGCGGGAGGTTTCTACGAGCAGTACTTC,CASSEWVAGGFYEQYF
TRBJ2-1,TRBV6-2/TRBV6-3,TRBD2,-,TGTGCCAGCAGTATAGCGGGAGGGCCTCATGAGCAGTTCTTC,CASSIAGGPHEQFF
TRBJ2-5,TRBV7-2,TRBD2,-,TGTGCCAGCATGTCGGGGGGACGGCATGAGCAGTACTTC,CASMSGGRHEQYF
TRBJ2-5,TRBV20-1,TRBD2,few,TGCAGTGCTAGGCCTCCGGGACTAGCCCAACAAGAGACCCAGTACTTC,CSARPPGLAQQETQYF
TRBJ2-7,TRBV28,TRBD2,-,TGTGCCACCAGGAGCGGGAGCCTCAACGAGCAGTACTTC,CATRSGSLNEQYF
TRBJ1-6,TRBV16,-,-,TGTGCCAGCAGCCAACCCGGTAATTCACCCCTCCACTTT,CASSQPGNSPLHF
TRBJ2-6,TRBV3-1,-,-,TGTGCCAGCAAAAGGGGAGGTGGGGCCAACGTCCTGACTTTC,CASKRGGGANVLTF
TRBJ2-5,TRBV10-3,-,few,TGTGCCATCAGTGGGTCAGCGGCTCAAGAGACCCAGTACTTC,CAISGSAAQETQYF
TRBJ2-3,TRBV27,-,-,TGTGCCAGCAGTTTAGCGAATTTGGGGCACAGAGACGCGTATTTT,CASSLANLGHRDAYF
TRBJ2-5,TRBV6-5,-,-,TGTGCCAGCAGTTACTCACCCCTTACGTCCCAAGAGACCCAGTACTTC,CASSYSPLTSQETQYF
TRBJ2-1,TRBV18,-,-,TGTGCCAGCTCACCACGTCAGGTCTCCTACAATGAGCAGTTCTTC,CASSPRQVSYNEQFF
TRBJ1-2,TRBV20-1,-,-,TGCAGTGCTAGAGATCCCCCCCTCATAACGGGCATGCGGTACACCTTC,CSARDPPLITGMRYTF
TRBJ1-1,TRBV5-1,-,-,TGCGCCAGCAGGGTTGAGGGGCCAAGGAACACTGAAGCTTTCTTT,CASRVEGPRNTEAFF
TRBJ1-2,TRBV14,TRBD1,-,TGTGCCAGCAGCCAACAGGGACAGGAGTTTAACTATGGCTACACCTTC,CASSQQGQEFNYGYTF
TRBJ2-7,TRBV29-1,-,-,TGCAGCGTTTATTTCGAGGACTCAACCTACGAGCAGTACTTC,CSVYFEDSTYEQYF
TRBJ2-3,TRBV15,-,-,TGTGCCACCAGCAGACCCCGGGGTGATACGCAGTATTTT,CATSRPRGDTQYF
TRBJ2-6,TRBV6-5,TRBD2,-,TGTGCCAGCAGTTACTCGGGTCTAGCGGGTGACTCTGGGGCCAACGTCCTGACTTTC,CASSYSGLAGDSGANVLTF
TRBJ2-7,TRBV20-1,-,-,TGCAGTGCTAGAGCGGAAAGGAGCTCCTACGAGCAGTACTTC,CSARAERSSYEQYF
TRBJ2-7,TRBV12-3/TRBV12-4,TRBD2,few,TGTGCCAGCAGTTTAGGGACTAGCGGTACCTCCTACGAGCAGTACTTC,CASSLGTSGTSYEQYF
TRBJ1-5,TRBV7-8,-,few,TGTGCCAGCAGCTTAGTTAGGCAGCCCCAGCATTTT,CASSLVRQPQHF
TRBJ2-5,TRBV6-5,TRBD1,-,TGTGCCAACAGTTACTCGGGGACAGGGGAAGCGACCCAGTACTTC,CANSYSGTGEATQYF
TRBJ2-7,TRBV18,-,-,TGTGCCAGCTCACCGGGCATGGACTACGAGCAGTACTTC,CASSPGMDYEQYF
TRBJ2-1,TRBV3-1,-,-,TGTGCCAGCAGCCAAGATTTCTCGTACAATGAGCAGTTCTTC,CASSQDFSYNEQFF
TRBJ2-5,TRBV20-1,TRBD2,-,TGCAGTGCTAGAGGGGTAAACGTAGCGGGAGCAGGTCATGAGCAGTACTTC,CSARGVNVAGAGHEQYF